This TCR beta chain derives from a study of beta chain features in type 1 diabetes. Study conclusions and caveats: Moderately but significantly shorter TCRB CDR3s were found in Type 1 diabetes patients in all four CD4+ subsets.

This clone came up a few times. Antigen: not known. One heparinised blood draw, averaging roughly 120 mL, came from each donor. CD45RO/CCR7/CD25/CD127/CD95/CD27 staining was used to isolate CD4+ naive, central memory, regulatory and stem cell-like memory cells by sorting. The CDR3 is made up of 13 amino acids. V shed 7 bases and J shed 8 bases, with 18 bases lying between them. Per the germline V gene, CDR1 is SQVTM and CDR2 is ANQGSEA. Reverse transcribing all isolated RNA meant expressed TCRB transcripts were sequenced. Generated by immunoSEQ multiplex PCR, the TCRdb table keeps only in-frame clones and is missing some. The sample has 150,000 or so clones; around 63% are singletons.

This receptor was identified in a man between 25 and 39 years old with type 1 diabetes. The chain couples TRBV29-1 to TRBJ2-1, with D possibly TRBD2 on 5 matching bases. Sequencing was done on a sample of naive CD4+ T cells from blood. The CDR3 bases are TGCAGCGCCGGAGGCCCGGGGTCGGATGAGCAGTTCTTC. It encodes CSAGGPGSDEQFF.